The 12 T cell receptor beta chains below all came from one sample that was sequenced in a study of shared clonotypes between healthy human individuals. Here immunoSEQ multiplex PCR was the method, and the copy in TCRdb shows in-frame clones only, minus some. Among hundreds of thousands of clones, around 90% were seen once, and the ten largest hold 24%. CD45RO-negative, CCR7-selected cells formed the naive CD8 fraction, which excluded terminally differentiated effector memory CD45RA+ cells. The sequencing input was naive CD8+ T cells sorted from blood. These receptors all stem from a man aged 25-40 years in good health.

The V and J genes are TRBV19 and TRBJ2-1; 11 bases agree with TRBD2. This CDR3 has 16 residues. Losses at the gene ends were 9 bases for V and 9 bases for J; bases not matched to a gene: 16. CDR1 LNHDA and CDR2 SQIVND come from the germline V gene (reference sequence). For the CDR3, the DNA is TGTGCCAGCAGTCTTACTTTTAGCGGGAGGGCCATTGAGCAGTTCTTC. It yields the protein CASSLTFSGRAIEQFF.

V gene TRBV11-2 combines with J gene TRBJ2-5; D is possibly TRBD1 (5 bases). V was pared by 5 bases and J by 1 base, with 11 bases between. The V gene's germline CDR1 is SGHAT and CDR2 FQNNGV. This CDR3 comprises 14 residues. CDR3 in amino acids: CASSLHRTQETQYF. The CDR3 nucleotides are TGTGCCAGCAGCCTGCACAGGACCCAAGAGACCCAGTACTTC.

The CDR3 spells CSVGAHNEQFF. The CDR3 nucleotides read TGCAGCGTTGGGGCCCACAATGAGCAGTTCTTC. The chain joins TRBV29-1 to TRBJ2-1; no definite D call. V was cut by 4 bases and J by 5 bases, with 6 bases left in between. The germline gives CDR1 SQVTM, CDR2 ANQGSEA. The length of the CDR3 is 11 residues.

The rearrangement uses TRBV7-9 and TRBJ2-7; TRBD2 aligns across 14 bases. CDR1 is SEHNR and CDR2 is FQNEAQ in the germline V gene (reference sequence). This CDR3 has 17 residues. Trimming took 5 bases from V and 4 from J; bases not matched to a gene: 10. For the CDR3, the DNA is TGTGCCAGCAGCCACACCCCCGGGACTAGCGGGAGTTACGAGCAGTACTTC. Translated: CASSHTPGTSGSYEQYF.

The CDR3 DNA reads TGTGCCAGCAGCCCTCCCGGGACTAGTGGATTTGCAGATACGCAGTATTTT. Its translation: CASSPPGTSGFADTQYF. The genes are TRBV7-8 and TRBJ2-3; TRBD2 agrees at 8 bases. Germline V gene sequence: CDR1 SGHVS, CDR2 FQNEAQ. This CDR3 spans 17 amino acids. V shed 5 bases and J 4 bases; nucleotides not matched to a gene: 14.

This chain joins TRBV5-1 and TRBJ1-5; unclear D gene. The CDR3 contains 13 residues. V lost 9 bases and J lost 9, with 19 bases in between. Germline loops: CDR1 SGHRS, CDR2 YFSETQ. In DNA form, the CDR3 reads TGCGCCATTCGACGGAGGAACCACCCGCCCCAGCATTTT. Residues: CAIRRRNHPPQHF.

V usage is TRBV5-4 and J usage is TRBJ1-2, with D perhaps TRBD1 (6 bases). The germline V gene has CDR1 SGHNT and CDR2 YYREEE (reference sequence). This CDR3 contains 14 residues. V gave up 5 bases and J gave up 2 bases, with 13 bases separating them. CDR3 DNA: TGTGCCAGCAGAAATACAGGGAGGAACTATGGCTACACCTTC. This translates into CASRNTGRNYGYTF.

In the case of this clone: The same CDR3 is also encoded by other DNA sequences in this sample. The V and J genes are TRBV29-1 and TRBJ2-2; D gene unclear. Germline loops: CDR1 SQVTM, CDR2 ANQGSEA. The CDR3 sequence is 12 residues long. V was shortened by 4 bases and J by 4 bases, with 7 bases between the two germline ends. In DNA form, the CDR3 reads TGCAGCGTTGGAGGCGGCACCGGGGAGCTGTTTTTT. Protein: CSVGGGTGELFF.

The gene calls are TRBV4-1 and TRBJ1-1, with D maybe TRBD1 (6 bases). Trimming removed 2 bases from V and 3 bases from J, with 16 bases in between. Germline CDR1 reads MGHRA; CDR2 reads YSYEKL. The CDR3 is 16 residues long. CDR3 residues: CASSQTKYRVDTEAFF. The DNA for the CDR3 is TGCGCCAGCAGCCAAACTAAGTACAGGGTCGACACTGAAGCTTTCTTT.

On this clone: The same CDR3 arises from other DNA sequences in this sample as well. The chain has TRBV7-9 and TRBJ2-2, with D tentatively TRBD2 (5 bases). In germline, CDR1 is SEHNR, CDR2 FQNEAQ (reference sequence). Trimming stripped 5 bases from V and 5 bases from J, with 9 bases between. The CDR3 sequence is 13 residues long. CDR3 nucleotide sequence: TGTGCCAGCAGCCCCCCGGGGACCGGGGAGCTGTTTTTT. It encodes CASSPPGTGELFF.

The chain recombines TRBV10-2 with TRBJ2-3; 7 bases are a match to TRBD2. CDR1 WSHSY and CDR2 SAAADI come from the germline V gene. There are 16 residues in the CDR3. V shed 2 bases, J shed 2 bases, and the junction held 7 bases outside the gene matches. The CDR3 DNA reads TGCGCCAGCAGTGAGACGGGCGGGAGTGCCACAGATACGCAGTATTTT. Its translation is CASSETGGSATDTQYF.

The chain links TRBV7-3 to TRBJ2-3, with 8 bases lining up with TRBD2. This CDR3 is 15 amino acids long. The V segment lost 2 bases and the J segment 0 bases; nucleotides outside the gene matches: 1. Germline V gene data show CDR1 as SGHTA and CDR2 as FQGTGA. The CDR3 here is CASSLASGSTDTQYF. CDR3 in DNA: TGTGCCAGCAGCTTAGCTAGCGGGAGCACAGATACGCAGTATTTT. Full variable domain (remainder filled in from reference TRBV7-3 and TRBJ2-3): GAGVSQTPSNKVTEKGKYVELRCDPISGHTALYWYRQSLGQGPEFLIYFQGTGAADDSGLPNDRFFAVRPEGSVSTLKIQRTERGDSAVYLCASSLASGSTDTQYFGPGTRLTVL.